What follows is one T cell receptor beta chain and its context. This entry belongs to a study of OX40 agonist ivuxolimab in advanced cancers. V gave up 5 bases and J gave up 2 bases, with 18 bases separating them. CDR3 size: 16 residues. Germline V gene data show CDR1 as SGHTA and CDR2 as FQGNSA. Samples were taken at baseline and on day 1 of cycles 4 and 7. The method was immunoSEQ multiplex PCR; TCRdb's version includes in-frame clones alone and lacks a portion of them. This table holds around 140,000 clones, 90% found once. This receptor was obtained from an adult with an advanced solid tumor such as melanoma, head and neck, liver or kidney cancer. The gene calls are TRBV7-2 and TRBJ1-1; D uncertain. The sample consisted of CD4+ or CD8+ T cells sorted from blood, taken in a trial of the OX40 agonist ivuxolimab. CDR3 nucleotide sequence: TGTGCCAGCAGCCTATTTCCCTTGACAACCAACACTGAAGCTTTCTTT. Its protein is CASSLFPLTTNTEAFF.